One sample yielded the 29 T cell receptor beta chains listed below, sequenced in a study of cytomegalovirus exposure and HLA in healthy donors. Primers for the PCR totalled 60 Vbeta and 13 Jbeta. TCRdb's copy holds only in-frame clones and misses some; the assay was immunoSEQ multiplex PCR. The repertoire includes 150,000 to 200,000 clones, approximately 80% of them detected once, and less than 0.65% sits in the top ten. Sequencing was done on a sample of PBMCs. The receptors derive from a woman between 50 and 59 years old in good health and CMV-seronegative.

The V gene is TRBV5-1, the J gene TRBJ2-4; TRBD2 matches at 10 bases. This CDR3 has 12 residues. Losses at the gene ends were 5 bases for V and 16 bases for J; bases not matched to a gene: 9. Looked up from germline, CDR1 is SGHRS and CDR2 is YFSETQ. CDR3 bases: TGCGCCAGCAGGCTCGGGACTAGCGAATTATACTTC. Residues: CASRLGTSELYF.

V usage is TRBV21-1 and J usage is TRBJ1-5. TRBV21-1 constitutes a pseudogene. The CDR3 length is 14 residues. The CDR3 region has the DNA TGTGCCAGCAGCAAGTGCGCAACCTATCAGCCCCAGCATTTT. Translating gives CASSKCATYQPQHF.

This clone has just a few counts. The chain carries TRBV6-1 and TRBJ1-5; a weak D match, TRBD1 (5 bases). Trimming took off 4 bases at V and 0 bases at J, with 13 bases between the two ends. Per germline, CDR1 MNHNS and CDR2 SASEGT. This CDR3 spans 16 amino acids. The CDR3 loop reads CASSGKDSNSNQPQHF. CDR3 sequence (DNA): TGTGCCAGCAGTGGCAAAGACAGCAATAGCAATCAGCCCCAGCATTTT.

This sequence joins TRBV9 and TRBJ2-7, with 8 bases identical to TRBD1. The germline gives CDR1 SGDLS, CDR2 YYNGEE. This CDR3 region has 15 residues. V lost 4 bases to trimming and J lost 6 bases; unmatched junction nucleotides: 12. CDR3 sequence (DNA): TGTGCCAGCAGCCCCAGCCAGGGGGCATGGGGCGAGCAGTACTTC. Its protein product is CASSPSQGAWGEQYF.

The chain combines TRBV28 with TRBJ2-7; 10 nucleotides agree with TRBD1. The CDR3 has 16 residues. The J segment lost 2 bases and the V segment lost 6 bases, leaving 10 bases of the junction unmatched. Germline CDR1 and CDR2: MDHEN and SYDVKM. The CDR3 DNA is TGTGCCAGCAGCGCCATTGGGACAGGGGTTCCCTACGAGCAGTACTTC. Its translation: CASSAIGTGVPYEQYF. The whole variable domain, filled in from reference TRBV28 and TRBJ2-7, reads DVKVTQSSRYLVKRTGEKVFLECVQDMDHENMFWYRQDPGLGLRLIYFSYDVKMKEKGDIPEGYSVSREKKERFSLILESASTNQTSMYLCASSAIGTGVPYEQYFGPGTRLTVT.

The chain uses TRBV30 and TRBJ2-5, with 7 bases identical to TRBD2. CDR3 length: 13 amino acids. V shed 2 bases, J shed 2 bases, and the junction held 2 bases outside the gene matches. Germline values: CDR1 GTSNPN, CDR2 SVGIG (reference sequence). In nucleotides, the CDR3 is TGTGCCTGGAGTACGGGGGGTCAAGAGACCCAGTACTTC. Amino acid sequence: CAWSTGGQETQYF.

The V and J genes are TRBV19 and TRBJ2-1, with TRBD2 identical over 7 bases. The CDR3 loop spans 13 amino acids. V dropped 2 bases and J dropped 9; count of bases not matched to a gene: 4. Germline V gene lookup returns CDR1 LNHDA and CDR2 SQIVND (reference sequence). CDR3 sequence (DNA): TGTGCCAGTAGTATAATCCGCGGGAGTGAGCAGTTCTTC. It translates to CASSIIRGSEQFF.

This clone was counted once. The V and J genes are TRBV7-9 and TRBJ2-1; a weak D match, TRBD2 (5 bases). CDR1 SEHNR and CDR2 FQNEAQ come from the germline V gene (reference sequence). The CDR3 has 15 residues. The ends were cut back, 5 bases at V and 0 bases at J, with 11 bases in the middle. In DNA form, the CDR3 reads TGTGCCAGCAGCATTAAAGGAGGCTCCTACAATGAGCAGTTCTTC. Residues: CASSIKGGSYNEQFF.

The chain recombines TRBV23-1 with TRBJ2-7; D is possibly TRBD1 (6 bases). TRBV23-1 is identified as an open reading frame with a role that is uncertain. The ends were cut back, 3 bases at V and 6 bases at J, with 21 bases in the middle. The CDR3 is made up of 16 amino acids. CDR3 in DNA: TGCGCCAGCAGTCATAGGGACATCGCTCCGTTTCTCGAGCAGTACTTC. It yields the protein CASSHRDIAPFLEQYF.

The chain links TRBV6-1 to TRBJ1-2; the D gene is possibly TRBD1 (6 bases). Germline V lookup: CDR1 MNHNS, CDR2 SASEGT. This CDR3 has 14 residues. Trimming left V 1 base short and J 8 bases short, with 14 bases between. DNA for the CDR3: TGTGCCAGCAGTGAAGGGGTGGGGGGGCTAGGCTACACCTTC. Its protein is CASSEGVGGLGYTF.

This chain links TRBV7-2 with TRBJ1-2; D gene uncertain. V lost 1 base, J lost 2 bases, and 8 bases lay in between. Germline CDR1 is SGHTA and CDR2 is FQGNSA. The length of the CDR3 is 14 residues. The CDR3 here is CASSLGAGNYGYTF. CDR3 DNA: TGTGCCAGCAGCTTAGGTGCGGGGAACTATGGCTACACCTTC.

CDR3 protein: CASSQDSLAGVLSYEQYF. The CDR3, as DNA: TGCGCCAGCAGCCAAGATTCACTAGCGGGGGTACTCTCCTACGAGCAGTACTTC. The chain recombines TRBV4-1 with TRBJ2-7, with 11 bases identical to TRBD2. The CDR3 has 18 amino acids. Germline V lookup: CDR1 MGHRA, CDR2 YSYEKL. The junction had 7 bases not matched to a gene; V was cut back by 0 bases and J by 0 bases.

This clone showed up just once. V and J are TRBV5-1 and TRBJ2-7, with 10 bases matching TRBD1. Looked up from germline, CDR1 is SGHRS and CDR2 is YFSETQ. V shed 5 bases, J shed 3 bases, and the junction held 2 bases outside the gene matches. The CDR3 runs to 13 residues. Written as DNA, the CDR3 is TGCGCCAGCAGTTGGGACAGGGGCTACGAGCAGTACTTC. This sequence encodes CASSWDRGYEQYF.

The table lists this clone with a few counts. The chain carries TRBV28 and TRBJ1-2; 7 bases align to TRBD1. J lost 4 bases, V lost 5 bases, and 10 bases had no gene match. The CDR3 is 15 amino acids. CDR1 is MDHEN and CDR2 is SYDVKM in the germline V gene. CDR3 nucleotides: TGTGCCAGCAGTGTACCCTCCAGGGGGGCCTATGGCTACACCTTC. It encodes CASSVPSRGAYGYTF.

This clone showed up just once. The rearrangement joins TRBV19 to TRBJ1-2; maybe TRBD1 (6 bases). V gave up 5 bases and J gave up 6 bases, with 22 bases separating them. The CDR3 length is 16 residues. Germline CDR1 LNHDA, CDR2 SQIVND (reference sequence). The CDR3 here is CASSLTSGVESDGYTF. The CDR3 region has the DNA TGTGCCAGTAGTCTTACGTCAGGGGTAGAAAGCGATGGCTACACCTTC.

This clone was observed a few times. V is TRBV11-2 and J is TRBJ2-3; 7 nucleotides align to TRBD2. Looked up from germline, CDR1 is SGHAT and CDR2 is FQNNGV. This CDR3 is 14 amino acids long. V lost 6 bases to trimming and J lost 9 bases; unmatched junction nucleotides: 12. The CDR3 loop is CASRSSGRGETQYF. CDR3 coding DNA: TGTGCCAGCAGATCTAGCGGCCGAGGGGAGACGCAGTATTTT.

This clone was seen only a few times. V is TRBV9 and J is TRBJ1-6, with a weak D call TRBD1 (6 bases). Trimming shortened V by 6 bases and J by 8 bases, and 9 bases separated the two germline ends. This CDR3 has 12 residues. Germline CDR1 is SGDLS and CDR2 is YYNGEE. The CDR3 protein is CASTKGDSPLHF. For the CDR3, the DNA is TGTGCCAGCACCAAGGGGGATTCACCCCTCCACTTT. Together with reference TRBV9 and TRBJ1-6, the CDR3 gives the full variable domain: DSGVTQTPKHLITATGQRVTLRCSPRSGDLSVYWYQQSLDQGLQFLIQYYNGEERAKGNILERFSAQQFPDLHSELNLSSLELGDSALYFCASTKGDSPLHFGNGTRLTVT.

DNA of the CDR3: TGTGCCAGCAGCGCCGACCGGGACAGTTATCAGCCCCAGCATTTT. This sequence encodes CASSADRDSYQPQHF. This chain uses TRBV7-2 with TRBJ1-5, with 7 positions matching TRBD1. The CDR3 runs 15 residues. The germline V gene encodes CDR1 SGHTA and CDR2 FQGNSA. V shed 5 bases and J 5 bases; nucleotides not matched to a gene: 9.

The V and J genes are TRBV5-1 and TRBJ2-5; D gene unclear. The V gene lost 6 bases and the J gene lost 3 bases, with 6 bases spanning the gap. Germline assignment: CDR1 SGHRS and CDR2 YFSETQ. This CDR3 contains 11 residues. In DNA form, the CDR3 reads TGCGCCAGCACTTCTAAAGAGACCCAGTACTTC. This translates into CASTSKETQYF.

This clone was counted only a few times. The genes are TRBV5-4 and TRBJ2-3; D uncertain. CDR1 and CDR2 from the germline V gene are SGHNT and YYREEE (reference sequence). The CDR3 is made up of 16 amino acids. The V end was cut by 4 bases, the J end by 2 bases, with 17 bases between. The CDR3 loop is CASSRVLARITDTQYF. The CDR3 DNA sequence: TGTGCCAGCAGCCGGGTACTGGCACGCATCACAGATACGCAGTATTTT.

The chain joins TRBV9 to TRBJ1-4; tentatively, D is TRBD1 (6 bases). The germline V and J ends were trimmed by 4 bases and 5 bases, with 9 bases remaining between them. The V gene's germline CDR1 is SGDLS and CDR2 YYNGEE. The CDR3 covers 13 residues. CDR3 loop: CASSRQVNEKLFF. CDR3 coding DNA: TGTGCCAGCAGCCGACAGGTGAATGAAAAACTGTTTTTT.

This chain uses TRBV11-1 with TRBJ2-7; TRBD1 matches at 12 bases. Germline loops: CDR1 SGHAT, CDR2 FQDESV (reference sequence). Trimming took 3 bases from V and 6 from J; bases not matched to a gene: 9. The length of the CDR3 is 16 residues. The CDR3 region is CASSFGSGQGAREQYF. The CDR3 nucleotides are TGTGCCAGCAGCTTTGGTTCGGGACAGGGGGCGCGCGAGCAGTACTTC.

The rearrangement joins TRBV1 to TRBJ2-7; the D call TRBD1 from the table was never checked on the DNA. TRBV1 is reported as a pseudogene. The CDR3 is 15 amino acids. The DNA of the CDR3 is TGCACCAGCAGCCAAATACAGGGGGGGGTCCTCGAGCAGTACTTC. It translates to CTSSQIQGGVLEQYF.

This rearrangement joins TRBV5-8 to TRBJ2-7; D call uncertain. The CDR3 runs 15 residues. The germline V gene encodes CDR1 SGHTS and CDR2 YDEGEE. V was clipped by 4 bases and J by 3 bases, with 17 bases between them. The CDR3 reads CASSPNRGGFYEQYF. The CDR3 nucleotides read TGTGCCAGCAGCCCCAATCGAGGTGGGTTCTACGAGCAGTACTTC.

This rearrangement joins TRBV7-9 to TRBJ2-1, with 7 bases fitting TRBD1. This CDR3 has 15 residues. V lost 3 bases and J lost 3; bases outside the gene matches: 5. Germline V gene sequence: CDR1 SEHNR, CDR2 FQNEAQ (reference sequence). The CDR3 DNA reads TGTGCCAGCAGCTTTGATCGGGACAGCTACAATGAGCAGTTCTTC. It yields the protein CASSFDRDSYNEQFF.

The genes are TRBV27 and TRBJ1-5, with TRBD1 matching over 7 bases. The trim removed 1 base at V and 0 bases at J, leaving 6 bases unmatched. CDR3 length: 17 residues. Per the germline V gene, CDR1 is MNHEY and CDR2 is SMNVEV (reference sequence). CDR3 in amino acids: CASSLFGTDYSNQPQHF. CDR3 bases: TGTGCCAGCAGTTTATTCGGGACAGACTATAGCAATCAGCCCCAGCATTTT.

The chain carries TRBV7-3 and TRBJ2-2; 8 bases agree with TRBD1. The trim removed 5 bases at V and 5 bases at J, leaving 7 bases unmatched. CDR1 is SGHTA and CDR2 is FQGTGA in the germline V gene. The CDR3 length is 15 residues. The CDR3 nucleotides read TGTGCCAGCAGCAAAGGACAGGGCCTAACCGGGGAGCTGTTTTTT. It encodes CASSKGQGLTGELFF.

Turning to this clone: The same CDR3 is also encoded by other DNA sequences in this sample. The chain recombines TRBV6-5 with TRBJ1-2, with D perhaps matching TRBD1 (5 bases). The ends were cut back, 0 bases at V and 2 bases at J, with 7 bases in the middle. This CDR3 has 14 residues. CDR1 and CDR2 from the germline V gene are MNHEY and SVGAGI. The CDR3: CASSYSAGNYGYTF. In DNA, the CDR3 is TGTGCCAGCAGTTACTCGGCAGGGAACTATGGCTACACCTTC.

This clone is a singleton in its sample. The V call is TRBV28, the J call TRBJ1-4; D perhaps matches TRBD1 (6 bases). Trimming left V 8 bases short and J 5 bases short, with 9 bases between. The CDR3 is 12 amino acids. Germline CDR1 and CDR2: MDHEN and SYDVKM. The CDR3 here is CASLTGNEKLFF. CDR3 DNA sequence: TGTGCCAGCTTAACAGGGAATGAAAAACTGTTTTTT.